The 22 T cell receptor beta chains below all came from one sample that was sequenced in a study of neurological immune-mediated disorders. TCRdb independently ran MiXCR on the 5' RACE reads; one entry per CDR3 protein. The profile shows about 52,000 distinct CDR3 sequences, around 4% of them singletons. Sequencing was done on a sample of PBMCs. Source of these receptors: a man in his 60s with multiple sclerosis.

A few counts support this clonotype. This chain links TRBV5-6 with TRBJ2-4; D is unclear. Germline V CDR1 and CDR2: SGHDT, YYEEEE. This CDR3 is built from 12 residues. V was cut by 2 bases and J by 9 bases, with 9 bases left in between. CDR3 protein: CASSLSGSIQYF. CDR3 in DNA: TGTGCCAGCAGCTTATCAGGTAGCATTCAGTACTTC.

This clonotype occurred many times. This chain links TRBV15 with TRBJ2-5, with TRBD2 as a possible D gene (5 bases). Looked up from germline, CDR1 is LNHNV and CDR2 is YYDKDF (reference sequence). The V gene lost 5 bases and the J gene lost 5 bases, with 18 bases spanning the gap. The CDR3 is 15 residues long. Here the CDR3 DNA reads TGTGCCACCAGCGGTCTTGGGAGAAGTGGCGAGACCCAGTACTTC. Its translation is CATSGLGRSGETQYF.

This clonotype was counted many times. The chain combines TRBV28 with TRBJ2-3; D unclear. CDR3 length: 13 residues. V gave up 1 base and J gave up 6 bases, with 8 bases separating them. CDR1 and CDR2 (germline): MDHEN, SYDVKM. CDR3 loop: CASSLSPWDTQYF. The CDR3 nucleotides are TGTGCCAGCAGTTTATCCCCGTGGGATACGCAGTATTTT.

V and J are TRBV5-1 and TRBJ2-1; 14 nucleotides agree with TRBD2. Germline values: CDR1 SGHRS, CDR2 YFSETQ. This CDR3 contains 16 residues. V lost 4 bases, J lost 7 bases, and 7 bases stayed unmatched. The chain's CDR3 is CASSRRLAGGNNEQFF. The CDR3 DNA is TGCGCCAGCAGCCGGCGACTAGCGGGAGGGAATAATGAGCAGTTCTTC.

This clonotype came up many times. V gene TRBV7-9 combines with J gene TRBJ2-7; D might be TRBD1 or TRBD2, each matching 5 bases. V gave up 5 bases and J gave up 4 bases, with 21 bases separating them. CDR1 is SEHNR and CDR2 is FQNEAQ in the germline V gene (reference sequence). The CDR3 length is 16 residues. The CDR3 DNA follows: TGTGCCAGCAGCGGCAACGAGGGGCATTTTGGATACGAGCAGTACTTC. Residues: CASSGNEGHFGYEQYF.

This clonotype has just a few counts. The chain joins TRBV20-1 to TRBJ2-5, with D tentatively TRBD1 (5 bases). Trimming left V 1 base short and J 3 bases short, with 12 bases between. Per germline, CDR1 DFQATT and CDR2 SNEGSKA (reference sequence). The CDR3 contains 14 residues. CDR3 coding DNA: TGCAGTGCTAGAGGTGCAGGGCTAGAAGAGACCCAGTACTTC. This codes for CSARGAGLEETQYF.

This clonotype was seen ten or more times. The rearrangement uses TRBV20-1 and TRBJ2-5; TRBD2 matches 11 bases. J gave up 2 bases and V 0 bases, and 5 bases lay outside the gene matches. CDR3 length: 16 amino acids. CDR1 is DFQATT, CDR2 SNEGSKA, per germline (reference sequence). The CDR3 DNA is TGCAGTGCTAGAGATCGGAGACTAGCGGGACAAGAGACCCAGTACTTC. It yields the protein CSARDRRLAGQETQYF.

The genes are TRBV9 and TRBJ2-6; no reliable D call. There are 15 residues in the CDR3. Germline-derived CDR1 and CDR2 are SGDLS and YYNGEE. The CDR3 nucleotides are TGTGTCAACAGCGTAGGTGCAACTGGGGCCAACGTCCTGACTTTC. As protein: CVNSVGATGANVLTF.

This clonotype was seen ten or more times. This chain uses TRBV5-1 with TRBJ2-1, with D hard to call. Trimming removed 0 bases at V and 0 bases at J, with 10 bases between. The CDR3 loop spans 16 amino acids. Germline V gene lookup returns CDR1 SGHRS and CDR2 YFSETQ. CDR3 DNA sequence: TGCGCCAGCAGCTTGGTTCAGGCTAGCTCCTACAATGAGCAGTTCTTC. This encodes CASSLVQASSYNEQFF.

This clonotype was detected ten times or more. This chain connects TRBV6-5 to TRBJ1-1; D is possibly TRBD1 (5 bases). The CDR3 sequence is 15 residues long. The ends were cut back, 4 bases at V and 2 bases at J, with 14 bases in the middle. The germline gives CDR1 MNHEY, CDR2 SVGAGI. The CDR3 reads CASSWGRQGNTEAFF. The DNA of the CDR3 is TGTGCCAGCAGTTGGGGCCGCCAGGGTAACACTGAAGCTTTCTTT.

The V call is TRBV5-1, the J call TRBJ2-2; the D is unclear. The CDR3 consists of 11 residues. Germline loops: CDR1 SGHRS, CDR2 YFSETQ. Trimming removed 4 bases from V and 6 bases from J, with 4 bases in between. This CDR3 reads CASSDSGELFF. DNA for the CDR3: TGCGCCAGCAGCGATTCCGGGGAGCTGTTTTTT.

This clonotype has a count of ten or more. This rearrangement joins TRBV27 to TRBJ2-4; the D gene is possibly TRBD2 (5 bases). The V end lost 10 bases, the J end lost 7 bases, and 11 bases lay between the germline ends. Germline V lookup: CDR1 MNHEY, CDR2 SMNVEV (reference sequence). This CDR3 contains 11 residues. This chain's CDR3 is CAKGAGNIQYF. The CDR3 DNA follows: TGTGCCAAGGGTGCGGGTAACATTCAGTACTTC.

This clonotype qualifies as medium-sized (0.01 to 0.1%). The rearrangement uses TRBV5-1 and TRBJ1-1; D remains ambiguous. V was pared by 0 bases and J by 0 bases, with 12 bases between. Germline assignment: CDR1 SGHRS and CDR2 YFSETQ. The CDR3 loop spans 16 amino acids. The CDR3 coding sequence is TGCGCCAGCAGCTTGGAGGTCGGGGTAGTGAACACTGAAGCTTTCTTT. This encodes CASSLEVGVVNTEAFF. The entire variable domain, with the rest obtained from reference TRBV5-1 and TRBJ1-1, is as follows: KAGVTQTPRYLIKTRGQQVTLSCSPISGHRSVSWYQQTPGQGLQFLFEYFSETQRNKGNFPGRFSGRQFSNSRSEMNVSTLELGDSALYLCASSLEVGVVNTEAFFGQGTRLTVV.

In this sample, this clonotype turned up once. A much more abundant neighbour one base away suggests this may be a read error. The rearrangement uses TRBV7-8 and TRBJ1-2; D is perhaps TRBD1 (5 bases). Germline V CDR1 and CDR2: SGHVS, FQNEAQ. The CDR3 has 14 amino acids. The CDR3 protein is CTSSLAEGIYGYTF. CDR3 coding DNA: TGTACCAGCAGCTTAGCGGAGGGGATCTATGGCTACACCTTC.

This clonotype has at least ten counts. The V call is TRBV5-1, the J call TRBJ1-4; 8 bases map to TRBD1. This CDR3 is built from 17 residues. The germline CDR1 and CDR2 sequences are SGHRS and YFSETQ. V shed 3 bases and J 2 bases; nucleotides not matched to a gene: 9. This CDR3 reads CASSSADRAGTNEKLFF. The DNA for the CDR3 is TGCGCCAGCAGCTCTGCGGACAGGGCAGGGACTAATGAAAAACTGTTTTTT. Together with reference TRBV5-1 and TRBJ1-4, the CDR3 gives the full variable domain: KAGVTQTPRYLIKTRGQQVTLSCSPISGHRSVSWYQQTPGQGLQFLFEYFSETQRNKGNFPGRFSGRQFSNSRSEMNVSTLELGDSALYLCASSSADRAGTNEKLFFGSGTQLSVL.

V gene TRBV3-1 combines with J gene TRBJ2-5; D gene uncertain. Germline CDR1 reads LGHDT; CDR2 reads YNNKEL (reference sequence). The V end was cut by 3 bases, the J end by 5 bases, with 13 bases between. This CDR3 has 14 residues. The CDR3 loop reads CASSQVRFGETQYF. The CDR3 nucleotides read TGTGCCAGCAGCCAGGTCAGATTCGGCGAGACCCAGTACTTC.

This clonotype was seen many times. The J gene is TRBJ1-1, the V gene TRBV5-1; D remains unclear. The CDR3 runs to 11 residues. Per the germline V gene, CDR1 is SGHRS and CDR2 is YFSETQ. The ends were cut back, 3 bases at V and 10 bases at J, with 10 bases in the middle. The CDR3 DNA reads as TGCGCCAGCAGCTCAGGAGTGGCAGCTTTCTTT. It specifies CASSSGVAAFF.

This clonotype has a count of ten or more. V is TRBV20-1 and J is TRBJ2-1; D possibly corresponds to TRBD2 (6 bases). Trimming pared 4 bases from V and 0 bases from J, leaving 22 bases between. CDR3 length equals 18 residues. Germline V gene lookup returns CDR1 DFQATT and CDR2 SNEGSKA (reference sequence). The chain's CDR3 is CSANGLAASDSSYNEQFF. DNA of the CDR3: TGCAGTGCTAACGGTCTTGCGGCTAGCGATAGCTCCTACAATGAGCAGTTCTTC.

This clonotype has at least ten counts. The CDR3 DNA follows: TGTGCCAGCAGAACGGGGGGGGGAGTCTACGAGCAGTACTTC. Protein sequence: CASRTGGGVYEQYF. This chain links TRBV28 with TRBJ2-7, with 8 bases matching TRBD2. The CDR3 runs to 14 residues. Losses at the gene ends were 6 bases for V and 3 bases for J; bases not matched to a gene: 7. Germline values: CDR1 MDHEN, CDR2 SYDVKM.

This clonotype was observed many times. The V gene is TRBV7-2, the J gene TRBJ2-7; no firm D call. V shed 5 bases and J shed 1 base, with 15 bases lying between them. This CDR3 is built from 15 residues. CDR1 and CDR2 (germline): SGHTA, FQGNSA. The CDR3 sequence: CASSTSRTLSYEQYF. As DNA, the CDR3 is TGTGCCAGCAGCACCAGTAGGACCTTATCCTACGAGCAGTACTTC.

This clonotype was picked up many times. The CDR3 region is CASSPGTTSVTQYF. CDR3 coding DNA: TGCGCCAGCAGCCCCGGGACTACATCTGTTACGCAGTATTTT. The chain combines TRBV5-1 with TRBJ2-3; TRBD2 agrees at 7 bases. The V and J ends lost 4 bases and 8 bases, in that order; junction bases with no gene match: 10. The V gene's germline CDR1 is SGHRS and CDR2 YFSETQ. The CDR3 totals 14 residues.

This clonotype was observed at least ten times. V and J are TRBV5-1 and TRBJ1-2, with D perhaps TRBD1 (5 bases). Between the trimmed V and J ends, which lost 6 bases and 8 bases, there was a span of 14 bases. This CDR3 is built from 12 residues. Germline V gene lookup returns CDR1 SGHRS and CDR2 YFSETQ. This chain's CDR3 is CASTSGGLGYTF. The CDR3 region has the DNA TGCGCCAGCACAAGCGGGGGACTCGGCTACACCTTC.